This T cell receptor beta chain is from a study of shared clonotypes between healthy human individuals. Trimming took 4 bases from V and 4 from J, leaving 10 bases between them. CDR3 size: 14 residues. Germline V gives CDR1 MDHEN, CDR2 SYDVKM. The repertoire was sequenced with immunoSEQ multiplex PCR; TCRdb's copy has only in-frame clones and lacks some. The table includes millions of clones, just over 90% detected once. The sequence derives from a man between 18 and 35 years old in good health. Sequencing input: naive CD4+ T cells sorted from blood. Stated subset: CD45RA+ positively selected. This rearrangement joins TRBV28 to TRBJ2-2, with no clear D. CDR3: CASSSFMLTGELFF. The DNA for the CDR3 is TGTGCCAGCAGTTCGTTTATGCTCACCGGGGAGCTGTTTTTT. Full variable domain (rest looked up from reference TRBV28 and TRBJ2-2): DVKVTQSSRYLVKRTGEKVFLECVQDMDHENMFWYRQDPGLGLRLIYFSYDVKMKEKGDIPEGYSVSREKKERFSLILESASTNQTSMYLCASSSFMLTGELFFGEGSRLTVL.